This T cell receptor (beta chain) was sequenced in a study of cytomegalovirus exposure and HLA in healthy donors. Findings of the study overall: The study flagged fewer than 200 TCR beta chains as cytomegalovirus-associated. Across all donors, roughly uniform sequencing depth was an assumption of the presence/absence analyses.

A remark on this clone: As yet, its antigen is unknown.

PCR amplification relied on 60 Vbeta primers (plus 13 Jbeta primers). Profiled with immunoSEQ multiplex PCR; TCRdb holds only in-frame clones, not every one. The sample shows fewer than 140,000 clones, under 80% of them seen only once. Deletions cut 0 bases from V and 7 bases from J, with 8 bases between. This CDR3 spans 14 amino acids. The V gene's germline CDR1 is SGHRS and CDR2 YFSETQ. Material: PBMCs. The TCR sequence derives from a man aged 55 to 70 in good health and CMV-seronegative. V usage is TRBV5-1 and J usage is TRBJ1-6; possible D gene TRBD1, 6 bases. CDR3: CASSLEQGNSPLHF. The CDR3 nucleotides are TGCGCCAGCAGCTTGGAACAGGGAAATTCACCCCTCCACTTT.